The rows below give T cell receptor beta chains drawn from one sample of a study of T cells after yellow fever vaccination. MiXCR, applied by TCRdb to the 5' RACE reads, yields one record per CDR3 protein. The table lists some 63,000 distinct CDR3 sequences, around 7.4% of them singletons. The material was CD8+ T cells sorted from PBMCs, obtained 15 days after the yellow fever booster vaccination. The origin of the receptors is a man under 40 who received the YFV17D yellow fever vaccine. CDR3s include the opening cysteine and the closing phenylalanine or tryptophan. The order of the fields is D gene, V gene, clone size, J gene, CDR3 DNA, CDR3 protein. The D gene is left open where the match is weak. Where a row states a size, it is once, few, many or the class of an expanded clone; other rows omit it.

d_gene: NA
v_gene: TRBV12-3/TRBV12-4
abundance: many
j_gene: TRBJ1-1
CDR3nt: TGTGCCAGCAGTTTGGGCAGTAACACTGAAGCTTTCTTT
CDR3aa: CASSLGSNTEAFF

d_gene: TRBD1
v_gene: TRBV20-1
abundance: many
j_gene: TRBJ1-1
CDR3nt: TGCAGTGCTAGAGAGGAGGACAGGTACACTGAAGCTTTCTTT
CDR3aa: CSAREEDRYTEAFF

d_gene: NA
v_gene: TRBV20-1
abundance: NA
j_gene: TRBJ2-3
CDR3nt: TGCAGTGTCAACCCTCTAAGCCAGTATTTT
CDR3aa: CSVNPLSQYF

d_gene: TRBD2
v_gene: TRBV27
abundance: many
j_gene: TRBJ2-5
CDR3nt: TGTGCCAGCAGTTCATTAGCGGGATTGGAGACCCAGTACTTC
CDR3aa: CASSSLAGLETQYF

d_gene: NA
v_gene: TRBV20-1
abundance: many
j_gene: TRBJ2-2
CDR3nt: TGCAGTTACAGGGATCGAAACACCGGGGAGCTGTTTTTT
CDR3aa: CSYRDRNTGELFF

d_gene: TRBD1
v_gene: TRBV6-5
abundance: many
j_gene: TRBJ2-1
CDR3nt: TGTGCCAGCAGTTACTGGGGACAGGGCCAAATTGAGCAGTTCTTC
CDR3aa: CASSYWGQGQIEQFF

d_gene: TRBD2
v_gene: TRBV7-8
abundance: many
j_gene: TRBJ2-1
CDR3nt: TGTGCCAGCAGCTTGGGTACTAGCGGATGGAATGAGCAGTTCTTC
CDR3aa: CASSLGTSGWNEQFF

d_gene: TRBD1
v_gene: TRBV29-1
abundance: many
j_gene: TRBJ2-1
CDR3nt: TGCAGCGGCCGGGACAGAGACTACAATGAGCAGTTCTTC
CDR3aa: CSGRDRDYNEQFF

d_gene: TRBD1
v_gene: TRBV5-1
abundance: many
j_gene: TRBJ2-7
CDR3nt: TGCGCCAGCAGCAAGGGACAGGGTATGGACGAGCAGTACTTC
CDR3aa: CASSKGQGMDEQYF

d_gene: TRBD2
v_gene: TRBV6-5
abundance: many
j_gene: TRBJ2-3
CDR3nt: TGTGCCAGCAGTAGCGGGAGCAGGACGCAGTATTTT
CDR3aa: CASSSGSRTQYF

d_gene: NA
v_gene: TRBV12-3/TRBV12-4
abundance: many
j_gene: TRBJ1-2
CDR3nt: TGTGCCAGCAGTTTCGGGGGGCCGAGTGGCTACACCTTC
CDR3aa: CASSFGGPSGYTF

d_gene: NA
v_gene: TRBV6-4
abundance: many
j_gene: TRBJ2-1
CDR3nt: TGTGCCAGCAGTTTCGGGAAAGGCTACAATGAGCAGTTCTTC
CDR3aa: CASSFGKGYNEQFF

d_gene: TRBD2
v_gene: TRBV29-1
abundance: many
j_gene: TRBJ2-7
CDR3nt: TGCAGCGCCACTAGCGGGAGCTTTGGCGGCGAGCAGTACTTC
CDR3aa: CSATSGSFGGEQYF

d_gene: NA
v_gene: TRBV7-8
abundance: many
j_gene: TRBJ2-5
CDR3nt: TGTGCCAGCAGCTTAGAAGGGACAGGAAGCGGGAGAGAGACCCAGTACTTC
CDR3aa: CASSLEGTGSGRETQYF